Below are 14 T cell receptor delta chains sequenced from a single sample in a study of gamma-delta T cells after stem cell transplantation. TCRdb re-called the RT-PCR reads with CATT. The table lists under 3,000 delta-chain clones, 30% of them singletons. Source material: gamma-delta T cells. The receptors originated from a human donor. It is not recorded whose cells these are; they may come from a transplant donor.

This clone is large (0.1 to 1%) by share. The chain is built from TRDV2 and TRDJ1; 7 bases agree with TRDD3. Germline CDR1 reads GEAIGNYY; CDR2 reads EKD. V dropped 0 bases and J dropped 0; count of bases not matched to a gene: 9. The CDR3 is 17 amino acids. The CDR3 DNA reads as TGTGCCTGTGACACCGTCCGGGGGATCCCGTACACCGATAAACTCATCTTT. It codes for CACDTVRGIPYTDKLIF.

Sample share makes this clone large. The chain is built from TRDV2 and TRDJ1, with 12 bases lining up with TRDD3. Germline V gives CDR1 GEAIGNYY, CDR2 EKD. After removal of 0 bases from V and 4 bases from J, the junction contained 11 bases not matched to a gene. There are 18 residues in the CDR3. The CDR3 region is CACDTISLGDTRNDKLIF. The CDR3 coding sequence is TGTGCCTGTGACACCATTTCCCTGGGGGATACGCGTAACGATAAACTCATCTTT.

This chain links TRDV1 with TRDJ1; TRDD3 agrees at 8 bases. The CDR3 consists of 21 residues. CDR1 TSWWSYY and CDR2 QGS come from the germline V gene. V lost 5 bases, J lost 0 bases, and 23 bases stayed unmatched. The CDR3 here is CALGSPLLGLYWGPYTDKLIF. CDR3 DNA: TGTGCTCTTGGGTCCCCCCTACTAGGACTCTACTGGGGGCCTTACACCGATAAACTCATCTTT.

This clone has a handful of counts. The rearrangement links TRDV2 to TRDJ1; D uncertain. The CDR3 totals 14 residues. Deletions cut 1 base from V and 0 bases from J, with 8 bases between. Germline loops: CDR1 GEAIGNYY, CDR2 EKD. Written as DNA, the CDR3 is TGTGCCTGTGACACGGTGGACCACACCGATAAACTCATCTTT. It translates to CACDTVDHTDKLIF.

The chain is built from TRDV2 and TRDJ1; 12 bases fit TRDD3. Germline CDR1 is GEAIGNYY and CDR2 is EKD. V lost 3 bases to trimming and J lost 0 bases; unmatched junction nucleotides: 10. The CDR3 sequence is 18 residues long. The CDR3 protein is CACDPVLGDTIYTDKLIF. In nucleotides, the CDR3 is TGTGCCTGTGACCCTGTACTGGGGGATACAATTTACACCGATAAACTCATCTTT.

In regard to this clone: Its ends do not fully match the called genes, so a read error is possible. The chain links TRDV1 to TRDJ2; 13 bases fit TRDD3. CDR1 TSWWSYY and CDR2 QGS come from the germline V gene. The CDR3 spans 22 residues. CDR3 in amino acids: CALGSPFWTGGYAKSLTVQLFF. In DNA, the CDR3 is TGTGCTCTTGGGAGCCCCTTCTGGACTGGGGGATACGCCAAGTCCTTGACAGTACAACTCTTCTTT.

Of note for this clone: This likely stems from a read error, as it lies one base from a far larger clone. CDR3 bases: TGTGCCTGTGTCACCGTGAGTGGATGGGGGACCCCGCTTCGTTTATCGTCCTGGGACACCCGACAGATGTTTTTC. Translated: CACVTVSGWGTPLRLSSWDTRQMFF. The chain is built from TRDV2 and TRDJ3; TRDD3 matches 7 bases. The CDR3 loop spans 25 amino acids. CDR1 GEAIGNYY and CDR2 EKD come from the germline V gene.

The chain couples TRDV2 to TRDJ1; 10 bases are shared with TRDD3. The V gene end was trimmed by 3 bases and the J gene end by 5 bases; junction bases not matched to a gene: 20. The germline V gene encodes CDR1 GEAIGNYY and CDR2 EKD. The CDR3 is made up of 19 amino acids. The CDR3 spells CACDGLSRPVLGDKDKLIF. The CDR3 DNA reads as TGTGCCTGTGACGGGCTTTCCCGCCCAGTGCTGGGGGATAAGGATAAACTCATCTTT.

Within the sample, this clone is large. The chain couples TRDV2 to TRDJ1; TRDD3 aligns across 10 bases. With V trimmed by 0 bases and J by 3 bases, 15 bases remained unmatched. Germline V gene sequence: CDR1 GEAIGNYY, CDR2 EKD. The CDR3 extends over 19 amino acids. CDR3 coding DNA: TGTGCCTGTGACACCGTTCGGGGGGGATACGCATTATCACCCGATAAACTCATCTTT. Translation gives CACDTVRGGYALSPDKLIF.

This clone is large (0.1 to 1%) by share. The identical CDR3 is also encoded by other nucleotide sequences in the sample. The V and J genes are TRDV2 and TRDJ1; 8 bases align to TRDD3. V lost 0 bases and J lost 4; bases outside the gene matches: 33. The CDR3 extends over 24 amino acids. Germline-derived CDR1 and CDR2 are GEAIGNYY and EKD. CDR3 in amino acids: CACDTEFVGNLGDTHPPTDDKLIF. The CDR3 DNA sequence: TGTGCCTGTGACACCGAATTTGTCGGTAATCTGGGGGACACCCACCCCCCGACGGACGATAAACTCATCTTT.

This clone was seen only a few times. The sample contains more than one DNA sequence encoding this CDR3. The chain links TRDV2 to TRDJ1; a possible D gene is TRDD3 (5 bases). Per germline, CDR1 GEAIGNYY and CDR2 EKD. Trimming removed 3 bases from V and 3 bases from J, with 16 bases in between. The length of the CDR3 is 15 residues. CDR3 in DNA: TGTGCCTGTGACGCCGTGGGGCCCCTTTCCGATAAACTCATCTTT. Translating it yields CACDAVGPLSDKLIF.

This clone was found a few times. The V call is TRDV2, the J call TRDJ1; tentative D call: TRDD3 (6 bases). Germline V gives CDR1 GEAIGNYY, CDR2 EKD. The CDR3 runs 14 residues. Trimming took off 6 bases at V and 1 base at J, with 14 bases between the two ends. CDR3 sequence: CACLGLQGTDKLIF. The DNA for the CDR3 is TGTGCCTGTCTGGGGCTTCAGGGCACCGATAAACTCATCTTT.

V usage is TRDV2 and J usage is TRDJ1; 7 nucleotides match TRDD3. The CDR3 sequence is 18 residues long. After removal of 0 bases from V and 2 bases from J, the junction contained 14 bases not matched to a gene. Germline CDR1 and CDR2: GEAIGNYY and EKD. The chain's CDR3 is CACDTLRSALGITDKLIF. In nucleotides, the CDR3 is TGTGCCTGTGACACCTTACGATCGGCACTGGGGATTACCGATAAACTCATCTTT.

This clone was seen a few times. Other DNA variants within this sample encode the same CDR3. V gene TRDV2 combines with J gene TRDJ1, with 7 bases fitting TRDD3. With V trimmed by 2 bases and J by 4 bases, 9 bases remained unmatched. Germline CDR1 is GEAIGNYY and CDR2 is EKD. CDR3 length: 15 amino acids. The chain's CDR3 is CACDILVGDFDKLIF. The CDR3 DNA follows: TGTGCCTGTGACATTCTAGTGGGGGACTTCGATAAACTCATCTTT.